This T cell receptor (beta chain) was profiled in a study of T cell repertoires in cytomegalovirus infection. Study-level information: Selected CMV epitopes included recently identified HLA-C-restricted ones as well as well-studied HLA-B-restricted ones. Both CMV infection and a matching HLA type were indicated by public TCR beta signatures. Notes on the study in general: Pooled public TCR beta family frequency picked out CMV carriers with the relevant HLA. Predominance within the ex vivo response was attributable to HLA-C-restricted CMV-specific TCR beta clonotypes.

Details on this clonotype: Its target is unknown.

A single record per CDR3 protein comes from TCRdb applying MiXCR to the reads. The table has about 71,000 distinct CDR3 sequences, 20% to 25% seen once. The sample in question was CD8+ T cells from cultured PBMCs, obtained from culture after CMV antigen stimulation. The source of this sequence is a human donor in good health (CMV status not recorded). Some clones in this sample may be carry-over from other donors' samples.

CDR3 sequence reads: CASSFPQETQYF. As DNA, the CDR3 is TGTGCCAGCAGCTTCCCCCAAGAGACCCAGTACTTC. The chain carries TRBV5-6 and TRBJ2-5; no reliable D call. Germline CDR1 SGHDT, CDR2 YYEEEE. V lost 2 bases to trimming and J lost 1 base, with 3 bases between them. This CDR3 contains 12 residues.